Shown below are 21 T cell receptor beta chains from a single sample sequenced in a study of metastatic and nonmetastatic thyroid tumors. TCRdb re-called the PCR reads with MiXCR. The table includes about 93,000 clones, approximately 12% detected once. No treatment had been given to any patient before thyroid surgery. Input material: blood. The receptors were sampled from a female donor with papillary thyroid cancer or a benign thyroid nodule (not recorded which). Some clones in this sample may be carry-over from other donors' samples.

This clone was detected many times. The chain is built from TRBV29-1 and TRBJ2-7, with D hard to call. Trimming stripped 4 bases from V and 2 bases from J, with 6 bases between. The CDR3 has 11 residues. From germline, CDR1 is SQVTM and CDR2 ANQGSEA. The DNA of the CDR3 is TGCAGCGTTGGATCCACCTACGAGCAGTACTTC. Its protein product is CSVGSTYEQYF.

A few counts support this clone. At one end the junction does not follow the germline gene, possibly because of a read error. V and J are TRBV24-1 and TRBJ2-7; D is uncertain. Germline V gene data show CDR1 as KGHDR and CDR2 as SFDVKD. This CDR3 region has 14 residues. The CDR3 loop is CATGGEEISHEQYF. DNA of the CDR3: TGTGCCACTGGCGGAGAAGAAATCTCCCACGAGCAGTACTTC.

This clone appeared many times. The chain combines TRBV4-1 with TRBJ1-2; D is unresolved. With 1 base removed from V and 5 bases from J, the gap between germline ends came to 8 bases. Germline assignment: CDR1 MGHRA and CDR2 YSYEKL. CDR3 size: 13 residues. CDR3 amino acids: CASSQGPGYGYTF. For the CDR3, the DNA is TGCGCCAGCAGCCAAGGGCCGGGGTATGGCTACACCTTC.

This clone was seen many times. The gene calls are TRBV6-6 and TRBJ2-3, with TRBD2 matching over 7 bases. This CDR3 is 16 amino acids long. Per germline, CDR1 MNHNY and CDR2 SVGAGI (reference sequence). V lost 0 bases and J lost 2; bases outside the gene matches: 5. CDR3 DNA: TGTGCCAGCAGTTACTCACTAGCGATTCACACAGATACGCAGTATTTT. It is translated as CASSYSLAIHTDTQYF.

This clone was recorded many times. The rearrangement uses TRBV29-1 and TRBJ1-2, with D maybe TRBD1 (5 bases). Trimming took 2 bases from V and 4 from J, leaving 14 bases between them. Germline CDR1 reads SQVTM; CDR2 reads ANQGSEA. CDR3 length equals 14 residues. The CDR3 spells CSVETGDSFYGYTF. The CDR3 DNA reads as TGCAGCGTTGAAACGGGGGACTCCTTCTATGGCTACACCTTC.

Many counts were recorded for this clone. The chain carries TRBV7-3 and TRBJ2-3; 10 bases agree with TRBD2. The CDR3 is 16 amino acids. The germline CDR1 and CDR2 sequences are SGHTA and FQGTGA. Losses at the gene ends were 5 bases for V and 2 bases for J; bases not matched to a gene: 7. CDR3 bases: TGTGCCAGCAGCCCCCTTGGACTAGCGGTCACAGATACGCAGTATTTT. The encoded protein is CASSPLGLAVTDTQYF. The entire variable domain, with the rest obtained from reference TRBV7-3 and TRBJ2-3, is as follows: GAGVSQTPSNKVTEKGKYVELRCDPISGHTALYWYRQSLGQGPEFLIYFQGTGAADDSGLPNDRFFAVRPEGSVSTLKIQRTERGDSAVYLCASSPLGLAVTDTQYFGPGTRLTVL.

The chain recombines TRBV5-1 with TRBJ1-3; TRBD1 matches at 8 bases. This CDR3 comprises 14 residues. Losses at the gene ends were 2 bases for V and 4 bases for J; bases not matched to a gene: 2. From germline, CDR1 is SGHRS and CDR2 YFSETQ. This CDR3 reads CASSFDRGGNTIYF. In DNA, the CDR3 is TGCGCCAGCAGCTTTGACAGGGGCGGAAACACCATATATTTT. The full variable domain, its missing parts supplied by reference TRBV5-1 and TRBJ1-3, is KAGVTQTPRYLIKTRGQQVTLSCSPISGHRSVSWYQQTPGQGLQFLFEYFSETQRNKGNFPGRFSGRQFSNSRSEMNVSTLELGDSALYLCASSFDRGGNTIYFGEGSWLTVV.

This clone was seen ten or more times. This chain connects TRBV30 to TRBJ1-2, with a possible D match to TRBD1 (6 bases). Germline V gives CDR1 GTSNPN, CDR2 SVGIG (reference sequence). V shed 2 bases and J shed 8 bases, with 21 bases lying between them. The CDR3 contains 15 residues. CDR3 sequence reads: CAWSFRQVALGGYTF. As DNA, the CDR3 is TGTGCCTGGAGTTTCCGACAGGTGGCACTGGGGGGCTACACCTTC.

As regards this clone: The germline gene is not matched at one end of the junction; a read error may be the cause. Other DNA sequences from this sample encode an identical CDR3 as well. V usage is TRBV29-1 and J usage is TRBJ2-1; D is unclear. Germline V gives CDR1 SQVTM, CDR2 ANQGSEA. The CDR3 loop spans 16 amino acids. DNA for the CDR3: TGCAGCGTCCTTGGGCCGGTCTCCAGCTCCTACAATGAACAGTTCTTC. Residues: CSVLGPVSSSYNEQFF.

This clone was seen ten or more times. The gene calls are TRBV20-1 and TRBJ2-7; D remains unclear. The CDR3 consists of 12 residues. CDR1 DFQATT and CDR2 SNEGSKA come from the germline V gene (reference sequence). The germline V and J ends were trimmed by 1 base and 13 bases, with 17 bases remaining between them. CDR3 amino acids: CSARVQSSRSYF. The CDR3 DNA reads as TGCAGTGCTAGAGTCCAAAGCAGTCGATCCTACTTC.

This clone has ten or more counts. This chain connects TRBV6-1 to TRBJ2-5; D may be TRBD1 (6 bases). Trimming removed 7 bases at V and 5 bases at J, with 23 bases between. The CDR3 has 16 residues. Germline values: CDR1 MNHNS, CDR2 SASEGT. The CDR3 sequence is CASTLGARWEEETQYF. DNA of the CDR3: TGTGCCAGCACTTTGGGGGCTCGTTGGGAAGAGGAGACCCAGTACTTC.

J is TRBJ2-3 and V is TRBV6-4; D ambiguous. V dropped 3 bases and J dropped 4 bases, with 14 bases sitting between them. The CDR3 extends over 15 amino acids. Germline-derived CDR1 and CDR2 are MRHNA and SNTAGT. The DNA for the CDR3 is TGTGCCAGCAGTGAAAGACCGGGCGAGGCAGATACGCAGTATTTT. It translates to CASSERPGEADTQYF.

This clone was observed at least ten times. The rearrangement uses TRBV2 and TRBJ2-5; no reliable D call. The CDR3 is made up of 12 amino acids. CDR1 and CDR2 (germline): SNHLY, FYNNEI. The germline V and J ends were trimmed by 8 bases and 5 bases, with 12 bases remaining between them. The CDR3 DNA is TGTGCCAGCCATCGCACAAGGGAGACCCAGTACTTC. Translation: CASHRTRETQYF.

This clone occurred many times. The sample has other DNA sequences that encode this CDR3 too. This rearrangement joins TRBV28 to TRBJ2-1, with D perhaps matching TRBD2 (6 bases). Per the germline V gene, CDR1 is MDHEN and CDR2 is SYDVKM. V was pared by 5 bases and J by 10 bases, with 21 bases between. The CDR3 consists of 15 residues. CDR3 DNA sequence: TGTGCCAGCAGTATATCTAGCGCTGGGTATGGCGAGCAGTTCTTC. Its protein product is CASSISSAGYGEQFF.

This clone was detected ten times or more. The chain employs TRBV5-4 and TRBJ2-7; perhaps TRBD1 as D (6 bases). CDR1 and CDR2 (germline): SGHNT, YYREEE (reference sequence). This CDR3 is built from 17 residues. The V end lost 2 bases, the J end lost 0 bases, and 18 bases lay between the germline ends. As DNA, the CDR3 is TGTGCCAGCAGCTTCACCCCGGGACAACGTTTCTCCTACGAGCAGTACTTC. Amino acid sequence: CASSFTPGQRFSYEQYF. Full variable domain (rest looked up from reference TRBV5-4 and TRBJ2-7): ETGVTQSPTHLIKTRGQQVTLRCSSQSGHNTVSWYQQALGQGPQFIFQYYREEENGRGNFPPRFSGLQFPNYSSELNVNALELDDSALYLCASSFTPGQRFSYEQYFGPGTRLTVT.

This clone was recorded many times. The chain couples TRBV20-1 to TRBJ1-3; 7 bases match TRBD1. The CDR3 extends over 15 amino acids. V lost 4 bases, J lost 1 base, and 7 bases stayed unmatched. Germline loops: CDR1 DFQATT, CDR2 SNEGSKA (reference sequence). This chain's CDR3 is CSATHSGGSGNTIYF. CDR3 nucleotides: TGCAGTGCTACCCACTCAGGGGGTTCTGGAAACACCATATATTTT.

In this sample, this clone turned up many times. The chain combines TRBV18 with TRBJ2-3; 10 positions match TRBD2. V was pared by 1 base and J by 1 base, with 2 bases of the junction left unmatched. The CDR3 contains 16 residues. The V gene's germline CDR1 is KGHSH and CDR2 LQKENI. CDR3 loop: CASSPRTSGGTDTQYF. CDR3 bases: TGTGCCAGCTCACCACGTACTAGCGGGGGCACAGATACGCAGTATTTT.

This clone was seen ten or more times. This same CDR3 is encoded by further DNA sequences in the sample. The CDR3 sequence: CSVGGGNQPQHF. The CDR3 region has the DNA TGCAGCGTTGGGGGAGGAAATCAGCCCCAGCATTTT. V is TRBV29-1 and J is TRBJ1-5; D is undetermined. The V gene lost 4 bases and the J gene lost 4 bases, with 8 bases spanning the gap. This CDR3 is 12 amino acids long. From germline, CDR1 is SQVTM and CDR2 ANQGSEA.

Ten or more counts support this clone. The chain links TRBV5-6 to TRBJ1-6; 8 bases align to TRBD1. The CDR3 is 16 amino acids. The V and J ends lost 4 bases and 0 bases, in that order; junction bases with no gene match: 3. Germline assignment: CDR1 SGHDT and CDR2 YYEEEE. The CDR3 loop is CASSLTGGSYNSPLHF. The CDR3 DNA follows: TGTGCCAGCAGCCTAACAGGGGGCTCCTATAATTCACCCCTCCACTTT. The whole variable domain, filled in from reference TRBV5-6 and TRBJ1-6, reads DAGVTQSPTHLIKTRGQQVTLRCSPKSGHDTVSWYQQALGQGPQFIFQYYEEEERQRGNFPDRFSGHQFPNYSSELNVNALLLGDSALYLCASSLTGGSYNSPLHFGNGTRLTVT.

This clone was seen repeatedly, ten times or more. The chain is built from TRBV5-1 and TRBJ2-5, with TRBD1 identical over 7 bases. V dropped 4 bases and J dropped 2; count of bases not matched to a gene: 8. Per germline, CDR1 SGHRS and CDR2 YFSETQ. CDR3 length equals 15 residues. CDR3 protein: CASSGSTGAQETQYF. The CDR3 nucleotides are TGCGCCAGCAGCGGGTCAACAGGGGCACAAGAGACCCAGTACTTC.

In its sample, this clone was seen many times. This rearrangement joins TRBV6-1 to TRBJ2-1; TRBD2 matches at 7 bases. This CDR3 spans 15 amino acids. Trimming at V came to 5 bases and at J to 5 bases, leaving 9 bases not matched to a gene. Germline lookup yields CDR1 MNHNS and CDR2 SASEGT. Here the CDR3 DNA reads TGTGCCAGCAGTAAGAGGAGGGAGGGTAACAATGAGCAGTTCTTC. Encoded protein: CASSKRREGNNEQFF.